The 26 T cell receptor beta chains below come from one sample, sequenced in a study of T-cell memory formation after mild COVID-19 (dated by TCRdb to the early 2020s). The library relied on 5' RACE. These reads were obtained on an Illumina NovaSeq 6000. TCRdb's own reprocessing of the public reads used fastp at Q25 and MiXCR and kept productive beta chains. All rows with the same CDR3 protein become a single entry with the most common DNA and genes. The sample table shows about 62,000 distinct CDR3 sequences, and about 9.4% are seen once. The ten largest account for 1.1% of the sample. Sequenced material: PBMCs or a T cell subset sorted from them (not recorded which). The receptors here all came from a young man who had mild COVID-19 (a few samples of this study predate the infection). The sample titles of this study are shuffled in the database, so cell type and time point are left out; the donor was told from shared clones.

The rearrangement joins TRBV29-1 to TRBJ1-2; the match to TRBD1 covers 9 bases. V was pared by 6 bases and J by 5 bases, with 10 bases of the junction left unmatched. The germline CDR1 and CDR2 sequences are SQVTM and ANQGSEA. The CDR3 covers 14 residues. CDR3 nucleotides: TGCAGCGTGACCGGGACAGGGTCTTGGTATGGCTACACCTTC. Its protein product is CSVTGTGSWYGYTF.

This clonotype was counted only a few times. CDR3 sequence: CASSEPTGSETQYF. The CDR3 DNA sequence: TGCGCCAGCAGCGAACCGACCGGGTCGGAGACCCAGTACTTC. This chain joins TRBV5-1 and TRBJ2-5; D remains unclear. Germline-derived CDR1 and CDR2 are SGHRS and YFSETQ. The CDR3 length is 14 residues. Between the trimmed V and J ends, which lost 4 bases and 5 bases, there was a span of 15 bases.

Only a few counts were recorded for this clonotype. This rearrangement joins TRBV7-9 to TRBJ2-5; 7 nucleotides match TRBD1. V shed 6 bases, J shed 0 bases, and the junction held 7 bases outside the gene matches. Germline CDR1 and CDR2: SEHNR and FQNEAQ (reference sequence). The CDR3 is 15 residues long. The CDR3, as DNA: TGTGCCAGCAGTTTACTAGGGACAGACCAAGAGACCCAGTACTTC. Amino acids: CASSLLGTDQETQYF.

This clonotype has just a few counts. The rearrangement links TRBV12-3 or TRBV12-4 to TRBJ2-1; 14 bases fit TRBD2. The trim removed 6 bases at V and 7 bases at J, leaving 2 bases unmatched. This CDR3 comprises 14 residues. CDR3 protein: CASRWTSGGNEQFF. CDR3 bases: TGTGCCAGCAGATGGACTAGCGGGGGGAATGAGCAGTTCTTC.

The V and J genes are TRBV20-1 and TRBJ2-3, with D unresolved. CDR3 length: 14 residues. Trimming took off 5 bases at V and 4 bases at J, with 16 bases between the two ends. Germline V gene data show CDR1 as DFQATT and CDR2 as SNEGSKA (reference sequence). The CDR3 region is CSALTITGPDTQYF. The CDR3, as DNA: TGCAGTGCTTTAACAATTACGGGCCCAGATACGCAGTATTTT.

This clonotype has a handful of counts. This chain joins TRBV7-6 and TRBJ2-5; 7 nucleotides agree with TRBD1. Germline-derived CDR1 and CDR2 are SGHVS and FNYEAQ. This CDR3 has 13 amino acids. V shed 7 bases and J 3 bases; nucleotides not matched to a gene: 5. In nucleotides, the CDR3 is TGTGCCAGCACCCGACAGGGAAAAGAGACCCAGTACTTC. This translates into CASTRQGKETQYF.

The CDR3 bases are TGTGCCAGCAGCCAAGAACTAGCGGGGGGAGTTGAAGAGACCCAGTACTTC. Residues: CASSQELAGGVEETQYF. V and J are TRBV4-2 and TRBJ2-5, with 12 nucleotides matching TRBD2. J lost 3 bases, V lost 0 bases, and 5 bases had no gene match. Germline-derived CDR1 and CDR2 are LGHNA and YNFKEQ. CDR3 length: 17 residues.

This clonotype was counted only a few times. In DNA, the CDR3 is TGTGCCAGCAGTTCCCAAACGCTCCGTAGCGGGCCCCCTTACGAGCAGTACTTC. Translation gives CASSSQTLRSGPPYEQYF. V and J are TRBV6-2 or TRBV6-3 and TRBJ2-7; 7 bases agree with TRBD2. The germline V gene encodes CDR1 MNHEY and CDR2 SVGEGT. The CDR3 covers 18 residues. Trimming removed 4 bases from V and 4 bases from J; junction bases left unmatched: 19.

The chain couples TRBV20-1 to TRBJ2-5, with 8 bases that match TRBD1. Germline V gene data show CDR1 as DFQATT and CDR2 as SNEGSKA (reference sequence). The CDR3 has 15 amino acids. The V gene end was trimmed by 3 bases and the J gene end by 4 bases; junction bases not matched to a gene: 10. CDR3 region: CSARGRTGTGETQYF. CDR3 nucleotide sequence: TGCAGTGCTAGGGGTCGGACAGGGACGGGAGAGACCCAGTACTTC.

This clonotype was counted at least ten times. The J gene is TRBJ2-1, the V gene TRBV12-3 or TRBV12-4; either TRBD1 or TRBD2 may supply D (5 bases each). The CDR3 is 15 amino acids. Trimming removed 3 bases from V and 3 bases from J, with 12 bases in between. This CDR3 reads CASSFWGPLYNEQFF. In DNA, the CDR3 is TGTGCCAGCAGTTTTTGGGGACCCCTCTACAATGAGCAGTTCTTC.

The table lists this clonotype with many counts. The V and J genes are TRBV7-2 and TRBJ2-1; TRBD2 matches at 11 bases. Germline values: CDR1 SGHTA, CDR2 FQGNSA. This CDR3 has 15 residues. V shed 6 bases, J shed 7 bases, and the junction held 8 bases outside the gene matches. CDR3 region: CASSFGLAGGNEQFF. DNA for the CDR3: TGTGCCAGCAGTTTCGGACTAGCGGGTGGGAATGAGCAGTTCTTC.

The chain has TRBV5-1 and TRBJ2-3; 12 nucleotides match TRBD2. The ends lost 4 bases at V and 0 bases at J; junction bases unmatched: 9. The CDR3 extends over 18 amino acids. Germline-derived CDR1 and CDR2 are SGHRS and YFSETQ. CDR3 nucleotide sequence: TGCGCCAGCAGCCGCAGCCTAGCGGGGGGGTCTAGCACAGATACGCAGTATTTT. Translating it yields CASSRSLAGGSSTDTQYF.

This chain connects TRBV9 to TRBJ2-2; 8 nucleotides agree with TRBD1. J was trimmed by 1 base and V by 4 bases; bases with no gene match: 6. This CDR3 is built from 16 residues. CDR1 is SGDLS and CDR2 is YYNGEE in the germline V gene. The DNA for the CDR3 is TGTGCCAGCAGCCGCGGAGGACAGGGGAACACCGGGGAGCTGTTTTTT. Translated: CASSRGGQGNTGELFF.

This clonotype has ten or more counts. J is TRBJ2-7 and V is TRBV7-2, with unresolved D. The CDR3 runs 13 residues. V was cut by 3 bases and J by 7 bases, with 13 bases left in between. Germline values: CDR1 SGHTA, CDR2 FQGNSA. The CDR3 loop is CASSFAEADEQYF. The DNA of the CDR3 is TGTGCCAGCAGCTTCGCCGAGGCGGATGAGCAGTACTTC.

J is TRBJ2-1 and V is TRBV20-1; 13 bases line up with TRBD2. The CDR3 extends over 15 amino acids. The J segment lost 10 bases and the V segment lost 6 bases, leaving 12 bases of the junction unmatched. CDR1 and CDR2 (germline): DFQATT, SNEGSKA (reference sequence). The CDR3 sequence: CSALSTSGGAGEQFF. In DNA form, the CDR3 reads TGCAGTGCCCTCTCAACTAGCGGGGGGGCTGGGGAGCAGTTCTTC.

V usage is TRBV6-6 and J usage is TRBJ2-7, with D perhaps TRBD1 (6 bases). Deletions cut 5 bases from V and 1 base from J, with 12 bases between. From germline, CDR1 is MNHNY and CDR2 SVGAGI (reference sequence). This CDR3 comprises 14 residues. The CDR3: CASSVGTTSYEQYF. The CDR3 DNA follows: TGTGCCAGCAGTGTCGGGACAACGTCCTACGAGCAGTACTTC.

This clonotype was picked up a small number of times. The chain couples TRBV29-1 to TRBJ2-7; weak D call: TRBD2 (5 bases). V shed 7 bases and J shed 4 bases, with 11 bases lying between them. Germline CDR1 SQVTM, CDR2 ANQGSEA. This CDR3 is built from 11 residues. The CDR3 protein is CSAASGYEQYV. CDR3 nucleotide sequence: TGCAGCGCAGCAAGCGGATACGAGCAGTACGTC.

A few counts support this clonotype. The chain couples TRBV14 to TRBJ1-1, with unresolved D. The V and J ends lost 10 bases and 2 bases respectively, with 17 bases between them. CDR3 size: 14 residues. CDR1 SGHDN and CDR2 FVKESK come from the germline V gene. The CDR3 here is CATALMVRNTEAFF. In DNA form, the CDR3 reads TGTGCCACCGCGTTAATGGTACGAAACACTGAAGCTTTCTTT.

The rearrangement links TRBV2 to TRBJ2-5; a possible D gene is TRBD2 (7 bases). This CDR3 spans 15 amino acids. Trimming shortened V by 7 bases and J by 4 bases, and 19 bases separated the two germline ends. Germline V gene lookup returns CDR1 SNHLY and CDR2 FYNNEI. This CDR3 reads CASNNRGGRGETQYF. Here the CDR3 DNA reads TGTGCCAGCAATAATCGCGGGGGCCGAGGAGAGACCCAGTACTTC.

This clonotype was counted between two and nine times. The rearrangement links TRBV3-1 to TRBJ2-7; TRBD2 agrees at 10 bases. V lost 4 bases and J lost 1; bases outside the gene matches: 7. The CDR3 covers 16 residues. Germline V gene data show CDR1 as LGHDT and CDR2 as YNNKEL (reference sequence). The chain's CDR3 is CASSLRSGGGSYEQYF. In DNA form, the CDR3 reads TGTGCCAGCAGCCTGCGAAGCGGGGGGGGTTCCTACGAGCAGTACTTC.

This clonotype was counted at least ten times. CDR3 sequence: CASGPVGTSYEQYF. The CDR3 bases are TGTGCCAGCGGTCCTGTGGGGACCTCCTACGAGCAGTACTTC. This sequence joins TRBV6-2 or TRBV6-3 and TRBJ2-7; D might be TRBD1 or TRBD2, each matching 5 bases. Germline CDR1 reads MNHEY; CDR2 reads SVGEGT. The CDR3 totals 14 residues. Trimming shortened V by 8 bases and J by 0 bases, and 14 bases separated the two germline ends.

The rearrangement joins TRBV12-5 to TRBJ2-7, with D perhaps matching TRBD2 (6 bases). The CDR3 covers 13 residues. Germline CDR1 is LGHNT and CDR2 is FRNRAP. V lost 6 bases to trimming and J lost 3 bases, with 12 bases between them. CDR3 coding DNA: TGTGCTAGTGGGGGCCCGGGGGTCTACGAGCAGTACTTC. Translating it yields CASGGPGVYEQYF. The full variable domain, completed using reference TRBV12-5 and TRBJ2-7, is DARVTQTPRHKVTEMGQEVTMRCQPILGHNTVFWYRQTMMQGLELLAYFRNRAPLDDSGMPKDRFSAEMPDATLATLKIQPSEPRDSAVYFCASGGPGVYEQYFGPGTRLTVT.

The chain carries TRBV5-5 and TRBJ2-1; D is perhaps TRBD2 (6 bases). Between the trimmed V and J ends, which lost 0 bases and 9 bases, there was a span of 13 bases. Per the germline V gene, CDR1 is SGHKS and CDR2 is YYEKEE (reference sequence). This CDR3 comprises 14 residues. The CDR3 coding sequence is TGTGCCAGCAGCTTGGAGGCTTACGGGGGTGAGCAGTTCTTC. It yields the protein CASSLEAYGGEQFF.

At least ten counts were recorded for this clonotype. The CDR3 loop reads CASSLVPTSGGEQFF. The CDR3, as DNA: TGCGCCAGCAGCTTGGTCCCGACTAGCGGGGGCGAGCAGTTCTTC. The chain uses TRBV5-1 and TRBJ2-1, with 12 bases lining up with TRBD2. This CDR3 is 15 amino acids long. V was clipped by 0 bases and J by 10 bases; unmatched bases: 5. Per germline, CDR1 SGHRS and CDR2 YFSETQ.

This clonotype was detected ten times or more. The chain recombines TRBV20-1 with TRBJ2-3; tentative D call: TRBD2 (7 bases). With 3 bases removed from V and 2 bases from J, the gap between germline ends came to 18 bases. CDR3 size: 16 residues. Per germline, CDR1 DFQATT and CDR2 SNEGSKA (reference sequence). The CDR3 sequence: CSARDLGGATTDTQYF. The DNA of the CDR3 is TGCAGTGCTAGGGACCTGGGGGGGGCAACCACAGATACGCAGTATTTT.

In this sample, this clonotype turned up many times. The rearrangement joins TRBV7-2 to TRBJ2-1, with D uncertain. The V gene lost 5 bases and the J gene lost 6 bases, with 8 bases spanning the gap. CDR1 is SGHTA and CDR2 is FQGNSA in the germline V gene. The CDR3 is 12 amino acids. This chain's CDR3 is CASSPPLNEQFF. CDR3 in DNA: TGTGCCAGCAGCCCGCCGCTCAATGAGCAGTTCTTC.